A single sample is the source of the 5 T cell receptor beta chains below, sequenced in a study of Ad26.COV2.S vaccination and SARS-CoV-2 variants (dated by TCRdb to about 2021). The library was built by means of the immunoSEQ multiplex PCR assay. Here the immuneACCESS table is served through TCRdb, limited to in-frame sequences with V and J called. Missing clones are a known gap in these copies; in checked studies unresolved V genes cover under half, and the rest lacks a known reason. A total of about 250,000 clones appear in this sample, about 83% of them only once. The top ten clonotypes cover less than 3% of the sample. The intended sense of this specimen's treatment or condition label: roughly 19 received Ad26.COV2.S at low or high dose, single or two shots; about 5 received placebo; per-sample allocation not given. Repertoires of vaccine and placebo recipients were sequenced from samples taken on day 63 after the first injection.

The sample in question was peripheral blood, obtained in a trial of Ad26.COV2.S vaccine versus placebo. The receptor set was obtained from a person between 18 and 60 years old who received the Ad26.COV2.S COVID-19 vaccine or a placebo.

The chain employs TRBV7-9 and TRBJ2-1; D gene uncertain. The CDR3 has 13 residues. V was shortened by 5 bases and J by 3 bases, with 8 bases between the two germline ends. The germline CDR1 and CDR2 sequences are SEHNR and FQNEAQ (reference sequence). The CDR3 loop reads CASSDTNYNEQFF. Here the CDR3 DNA reads TGTGCCAGCAGCGATACTAACTACAATGAGCAGTTCTTC.

The gene calls are TRBV7-3 and TRBJ2-7; D is uncertain. The germline V and J ends were trimmed by 5 bases and 0 bases, with 17 bases remaining between them. CDR1 and CDR2 (germline): SGHTA, FQGTGA. The CDR3 sequence is 16 residues long. CDR3 amino acids: CASSPHPGSSSYEQYF. CDR3 DNA: TGTGCCAGCAGCCCACACCCCGGGTCGAGCTCCTACGAGCAGTACTTC.

V usage is TRBV27 and J usage is TRBJ2-1; the match to TRBD2 covers 10 bases. V shed 7 bases and J 3 bases; nucleotides not matched to a gene: 6. Per the germline V gene, CDR1 is MNHEY and CDR2 is SMNVEV (reference sequence). The length of the CDR3 is 15 residues. This CDR3 is CASTQAGGHYNEQFF. Here the CDR3 DNA reads TGTGCCAGCACCCAAGCGGGAGGGCACTACAATGAGCAGTTCTTC.

This clone has only a few counts. The chain couples TRBV7-9 to TRBJ1-1; no definite D call. V lost 0 bases and J 1 base, leaving 9 bases between the germline ends. Germline V gene sequence: CDR1 SEHNR, CDR2 FQNEAQ (reference sequence). This CDR3 is 15 amino acids long. This CDR3 reads CASSLAAPGNTEAFF. For the CDR3, the DNA is TGTGCCAGCAGCTTAGCGGCTCCAGGGAACACTGAAGCTTTCTTT. The full variable domain, completed using reference TRBV7-9 and TRBJ1-1, is DTGVSQNPRHKITKRGQNVTFRCDPISEHNRLYWYRQTLGQGPEFLTYFQNEAQLEKSRLLSDRFSAERPKGSFSTLEIQRTEQGDSAMYLCASSLAAPGNTEAFFGQGTRLTVV.

The gene calls are TRBV4-3 and TRBJ2-3, with D maybe TRBD1 (6 bases). The V gene lost 1 base and the J gene lost 4 bases, with 9 bases spanning the gap. Germline CDR1 LGHNA, CDR2 YSLEER. CDR3 length equals 14 residues. Written as DNA, the CDR3 is TGCGCCAGCAGCCAAGTAGGGGGACCAGATACGCAGTATTTT. This translates into CASSQVGGPDTQYF.